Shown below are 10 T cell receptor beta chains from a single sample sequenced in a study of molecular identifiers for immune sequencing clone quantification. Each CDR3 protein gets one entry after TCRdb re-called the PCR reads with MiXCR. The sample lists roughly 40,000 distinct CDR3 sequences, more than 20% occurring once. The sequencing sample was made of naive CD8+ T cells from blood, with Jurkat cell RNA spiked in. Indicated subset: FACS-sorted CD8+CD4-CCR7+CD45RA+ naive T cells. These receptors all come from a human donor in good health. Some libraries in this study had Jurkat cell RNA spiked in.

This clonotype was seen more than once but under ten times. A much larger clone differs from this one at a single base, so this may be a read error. The CDR3 protein is CSGPGDQETQCF. The CDR3 DNA reads TGCAGTGGGCCCGGAGATCAAGAGACCCAGTGCTTC. This sequence joins TRBV20-1 and TRBJ2-5; no definite D call. The CDR3 has 12 amino acids. Germline V gene lookup returns CDR1 DFQATT and CDR2 SNEGSKA (reference sequence).

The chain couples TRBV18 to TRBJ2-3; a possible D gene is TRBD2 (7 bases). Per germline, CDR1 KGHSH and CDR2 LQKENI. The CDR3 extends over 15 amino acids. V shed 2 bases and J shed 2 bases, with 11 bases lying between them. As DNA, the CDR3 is TGTGCCAGCTCACCAGTCGGGGGGCCCACAGATACGCAGTATTTT. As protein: CASSPVGGPTDTQYF.

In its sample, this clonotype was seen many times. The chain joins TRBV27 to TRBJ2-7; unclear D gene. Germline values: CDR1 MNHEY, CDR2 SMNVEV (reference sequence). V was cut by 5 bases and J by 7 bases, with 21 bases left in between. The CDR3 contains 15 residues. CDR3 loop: CASSPTVPPGREQYF. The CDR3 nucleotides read TGTGCCAGCAGTCCAACGGTCCCCCCGGGCCGTGAGCAGTACTTC.

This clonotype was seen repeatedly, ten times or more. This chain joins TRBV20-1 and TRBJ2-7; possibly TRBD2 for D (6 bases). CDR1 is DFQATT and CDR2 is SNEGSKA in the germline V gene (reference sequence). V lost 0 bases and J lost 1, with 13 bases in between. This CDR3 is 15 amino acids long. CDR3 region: CSARDLRAGSYEQYF. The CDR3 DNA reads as TGCAGTGCTAGAGATTTGAGGGCGGGGTCCTACGAGCAGTACTTC.

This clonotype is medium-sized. CDR3 nucleotide sequence: TGTGCCAGCAGCTTGGACAGCACAGATACGCAGTATTTT. Protein product: CASSLDSTDTQYF. The genes are TRBV7-9 and TRBJ2-3; unclear D gene. Germline V lookup: CDR1 SEHNR, CDR2 FQNEAQ (reference sequence). The germline V and J ends were trimmed by 3 bases and 0 bases, with 4 bases remaining between them. The CDR3 contains 13 residues.

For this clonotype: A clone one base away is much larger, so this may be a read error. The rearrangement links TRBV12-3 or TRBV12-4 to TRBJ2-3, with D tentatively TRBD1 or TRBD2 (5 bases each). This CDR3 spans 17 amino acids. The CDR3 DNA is TGTGCCAGCAGCCCCCCCCCCGGGACCGCTAGCACAGCTACGCAGTATTTT. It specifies CASSPPPGTASTATQYF.

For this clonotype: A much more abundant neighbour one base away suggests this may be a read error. CDR3: CASISSGWEQCF. DNA of the CDR3: TGTGCCAGCATCTCCTCTGGGTGGGAGCAGTGCTTC. The chain combines TRBV6-6 with TRBJ2-7; TRBD2 might be the D (5 bases). This CDR3 has 12 residues. From germline, CDR1 is MNHNY and CDR2 SVGAGI (reference sequence).

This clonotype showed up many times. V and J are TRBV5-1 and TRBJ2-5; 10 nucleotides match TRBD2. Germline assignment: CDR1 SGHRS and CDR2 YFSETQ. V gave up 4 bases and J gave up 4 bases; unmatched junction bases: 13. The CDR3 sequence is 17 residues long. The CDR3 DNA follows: TGCGCCAGCAGCCCTGGAGAGAGACTAGCGGGCGGAGAGACCCAGTACTTC. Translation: CASSPGERLAGGETQYF.

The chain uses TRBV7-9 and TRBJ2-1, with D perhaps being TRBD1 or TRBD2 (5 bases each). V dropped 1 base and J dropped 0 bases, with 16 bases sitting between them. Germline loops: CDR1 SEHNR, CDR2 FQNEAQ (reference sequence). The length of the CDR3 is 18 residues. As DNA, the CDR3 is TGTGCCAGCAGCTTAGAGGGACCCCGATGGAACTCCTACAATGAGCAGTTCTTC. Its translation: CASSLEGPRWNSYNEQFF. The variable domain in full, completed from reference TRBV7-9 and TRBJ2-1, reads DTGVSQNPRHKITKRGQNVTFRCDPISEHNRLYWYRQTLGQGPEFLTYFQNEAQLEKSRLLSDRFSAERPKGSFSTLEIQRTEQGDSAMYLCASSLEGPRWNSYNEQFFGPGTRLTVL.

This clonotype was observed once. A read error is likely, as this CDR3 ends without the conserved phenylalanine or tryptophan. For the CDR3, the DNA is TGCAGCGTTGAGGCAGTTGCACACACAGATACTCAGTATTTA. Its translation: CSVEAVAHTDTQYL. This chain joins TRBV29-1 and TRBJ2-3, with D uncertain. There are 14 residues in the CDR3. Germline V lookup: CDR1 SQVTM, CDR2 ANQGSEA.